This entry lists 8 T cell receptor beta chains sequenced from one sample in a study of blood T cell repertoires in COVID-19. The method was immunoSEQ multiplex PCR; TCRdb's version includes in-frame clones alone and lacks a portion of them. The sample records some 210,000 clones, approximately 80% being singletons. Specimen: PBMCs or T cells enriched from blood (not recorded which). The receptors shown here come from a man between 40 and 49 years old who had recovered from COVID-19.

The chain has TRBV7-9 and TRBJ1-2; 8 nucleotides agree with TRBD1. Germline lookup yields CDR1 SEHNR and CDR2 FQNEAQ (reference sequence). The J segment lost 7 bases and the V segment lost 5 bases, leaving 3 bases of the junction unmatched. This CDR3 spans 12 amino acids. CDR3 in amino acids: CASSGQGFGYTF. CDR3 nucleotide sequence: TGTGCCAGCAGCGGACAGGGTTTTGGCTACACCTTC. The full variable domain, with the rest looked up from reference TRBV7-9 and TRBJ1-2, is DTGVSQNPRHKITKRGQNVTFRCDPISEHNRLYWYRQTLGQGPEFLTYFQNEAQLEKSRLLSDRFSAERPKGSFSTLEIQRTEQGDSAMYLCASSGQGFGYTFGSGTRLTVV.

The genes are TRBV30 and TRBJ2-4; TRBD2 is a possible D gene (6 bases). V gave up 3 bases and J gave up 4 bases, with 10 bases separating them. The germline V gene encodes CDR1 GTSNPN and CDR2 SVGIG (reference sequence). The CDR3 extends over 13 amino acids. The CDR3 loop reads CAWSSGDKNIQYF. CDR3 bases: TGTGCCTGGAGCTCGGGGGATAAAAACATTCAGTACTTC.

V gene TRBV3-1 (or the pseudogene TRBV3-2) combines with J gene TRBJ2-7, with 14 bases that match TRBD2. Trimming cost V 4 bases and J 7 bases; bases outside gene matches: 9. The CDR3 has 16 residues. The germline V gene has CDR1 LGHDT and CDR2 YNNKEL (reference sequence). CDR3 DNA sequence: TGTGCCAGCAGCCCCGATCCGGGACTAGCGGGAGTAGAGCAGTACTTC. Translation: CASSPDPGLAGVEQYF.

This rearrangement joins TRBV7-8 to TRBJ2-7; D unresolved. Deletions cut 0 bases from V and 3 bases from J, with 15 bases between. The V gene's germline CDR1 is SGHVS and CDR2 FQNEAQ. CDR3 size: 16 residues. The CDR3 region is CASSLATGYSFYEQYF. The CDR3 nucleotides are TGTGCCAGCAGCTTAGCGACCGGCTACAGTTTCTACGAGCAGTACTTC.

The rearrangement uses TRBV28 and TRBJ1-4; the D gene is possibly TRBD1 (6 bases). Per the germline V gene, CDR1 is MDHEN and CDR2 is SYDVKM. CDR3 length equals 15 residues. V lost 6 bases and J lost 7, with 18 bases in between. The CDR3 reads CASRPHGGRSEKLFF. CDR3 DNA sequence: TGTGCCAGCAGACCCCACGGGGGGCGGTCTGAAAAACTGTTTTTT.

The rearrangement joins TRBV2 to TRBJ2-4, with D perhaps matching TRBD2 (5 bases). CDR3 length: 13 residues. With 3 bases removed from V and 5 bases from J, the gap between germline ends came to 8 bases. Germline V gene data show CDR1 as SNHLY and CDR2 as FYNNEI. This chain's CDR3 is CASSESRENIQYF. The CDR3, as DNA: TGTGCCAGCAGTGAGTCGCGGGAAAACATTCAGTACTTC. Full variable domain (rest looked up from reference TRBV2 and TRBJ2-4): EPEVTQTPSHQVTQMGQEVILRCVPISNHLYFYWYRQILGQKVEFLVSFYNNEISEKSEIFDDQFSVERPDGSNFTLKIRSTKLEDSAMYFCASSESRENIQYFGAGTRLSVL.

The chain is built from TRBV12-3 or TRBV12-4 and TRBJ1-2; weak D call: TRBD1 (6 bases). The length of the CDR3 is 12 residues. The V gene lost 5 bases and the J gene lost 5 bases, with 9 bases spanning the gap. The chain's CDR3 is CASSPQGYGYTF. CDR3 DNA: TGTGCCAGCAGTCCCCAGGGGTATGGCTACACCTTC.

This CDR3 reads CASSPDRPHSYEQYF. CDR3 DNA sequence: TGTGCCAGCAGTCCGGACAGGCCGCACTCCTACGAGCAGTACTTC. V gene TRBV27 combines with J gene TRBJ2-7, with 7 positions matching TRBD1. Germline lookup yields CDR1 MNHEY and CDR2 SMNVEV (reference sequence). This CDR3 comprises 15 residues. After removal of 5 bases from V and 0 bases from J, the junction contained 7 bases not matched to a gene.